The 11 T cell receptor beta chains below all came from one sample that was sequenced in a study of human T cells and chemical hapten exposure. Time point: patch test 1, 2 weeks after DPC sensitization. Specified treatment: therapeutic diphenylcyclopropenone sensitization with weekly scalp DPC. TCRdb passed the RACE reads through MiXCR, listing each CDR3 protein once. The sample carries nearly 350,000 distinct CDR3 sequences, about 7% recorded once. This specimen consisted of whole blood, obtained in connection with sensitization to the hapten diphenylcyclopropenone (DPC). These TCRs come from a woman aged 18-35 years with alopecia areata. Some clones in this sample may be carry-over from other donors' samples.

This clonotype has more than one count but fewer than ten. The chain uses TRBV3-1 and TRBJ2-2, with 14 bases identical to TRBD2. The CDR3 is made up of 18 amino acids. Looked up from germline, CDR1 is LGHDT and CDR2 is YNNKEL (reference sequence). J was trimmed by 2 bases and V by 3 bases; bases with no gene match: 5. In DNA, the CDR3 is TGTGCCAGCAGCCAGGGACTAGCGGGGGCCGACAACACCGGGGAGCTGTTTTTT. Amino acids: CASSQGLAGADNTGELFF.

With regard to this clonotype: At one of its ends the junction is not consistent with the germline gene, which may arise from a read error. The CDR3 region has the DNA TGTGCTAGCAGCCCGCTAGCGGGGGGCAGCCGGGCCCAGTACTTC. Protein: CASSPLAGGSRAQYF. The V call is TRBV7-7, the J call TRBJ2-5; 11 bases agree with TRBD2. Per germline, CDR1 SSHAT and CDR2 FNYEAQ (reference sequence). This CDR3 is 15 amino acids long.

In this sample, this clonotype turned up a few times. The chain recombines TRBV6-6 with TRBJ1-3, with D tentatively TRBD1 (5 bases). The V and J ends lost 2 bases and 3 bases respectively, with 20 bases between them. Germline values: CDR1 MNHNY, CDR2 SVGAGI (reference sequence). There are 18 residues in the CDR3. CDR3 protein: CASSYLPTTGTDGNTIYF. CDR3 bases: TGTGCCAGCAGTTACCTCCCTACAACCGGGACCGATGGAAACACCATATATTTT.

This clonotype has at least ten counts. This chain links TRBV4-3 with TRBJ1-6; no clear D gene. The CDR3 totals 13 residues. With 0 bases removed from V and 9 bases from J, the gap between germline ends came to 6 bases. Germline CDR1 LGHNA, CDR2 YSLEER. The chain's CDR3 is CASSQDLSSPLHF. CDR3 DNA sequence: TGCGCCAGCAGCCAAGATCTTAGTTCACCCCTCCACTTT.

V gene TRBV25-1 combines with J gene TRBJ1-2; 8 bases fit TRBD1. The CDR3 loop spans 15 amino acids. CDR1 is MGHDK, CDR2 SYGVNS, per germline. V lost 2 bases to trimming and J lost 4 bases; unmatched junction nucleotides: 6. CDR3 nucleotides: TGTGCCAGCAGTGAACTGGACAGGGCCGGCTATGGCTACACCTTC. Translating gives CASSELDRAGYGYTF.

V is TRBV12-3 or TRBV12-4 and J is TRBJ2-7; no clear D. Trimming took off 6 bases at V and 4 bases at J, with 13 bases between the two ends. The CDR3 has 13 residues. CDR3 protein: CASSPSTPYEQYF. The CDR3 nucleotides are TGTGCCAGCAGCCCATCAACCCCATACGAGCAGTACTTC.

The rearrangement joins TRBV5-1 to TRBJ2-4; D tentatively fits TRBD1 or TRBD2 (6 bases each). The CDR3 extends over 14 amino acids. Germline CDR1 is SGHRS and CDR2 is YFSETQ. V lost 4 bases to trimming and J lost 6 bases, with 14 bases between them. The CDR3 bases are TGCGCCAGCAGCCAGGAACAGGGAGGAAACATTCAGTACTTC. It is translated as CASSQEQGGNIQYF.

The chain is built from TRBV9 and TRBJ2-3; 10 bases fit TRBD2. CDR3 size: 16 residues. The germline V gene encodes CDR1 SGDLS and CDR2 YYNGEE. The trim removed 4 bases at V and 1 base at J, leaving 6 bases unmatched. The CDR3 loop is CASSPPLAGGTDTQYF. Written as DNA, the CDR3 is TGTGCCAGCAGCCCTCCCCTAGCGGGGGGCACAGATACGCAGTATTTT.

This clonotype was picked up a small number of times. Here the CDR3 reads CASSLTGASHSYGYTF. The CDR3 nucleotides are TGTGCCAGCAGTTTGACAGGGGCGTCACATTCCTATGGCTACACCTTC. The J gene is TRBJ1-2, the V gene TRBV27, with 8 nucleotides matching TRBD1. The J segment lost 4 bases and the V segment lost 3 bases, leaving 10 bases of the junction unmatched. The CDR3 spans 16 residues. Germline-derived CDR1 and CDR2 are MNHEY and SMNVEV (reference sequence).

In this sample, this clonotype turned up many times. DNA of the CDR3: TGTGCCAGCAGTGAAGGGCGACCGACTACAAACATTCAGTACTTC. Its protein is CASSEGRPTTNIQYF. The chain joins TRBV2 to TRBJ2-4; weak D call: TRBD2 (5 bases). Trimming shortened V by 1 base and J by 6 bases, and 13 bases separated the two germline ends. The CDR3 is made up of 15 amino acids. CDR1 is SNHLY, CDR2 FYNNEI, per germline.

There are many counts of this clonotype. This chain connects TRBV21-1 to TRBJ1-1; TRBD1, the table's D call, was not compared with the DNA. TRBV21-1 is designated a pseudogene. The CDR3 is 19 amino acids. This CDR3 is CASSKNDRIESSGKTEAFF. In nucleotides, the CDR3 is TGTGCCAGCAGCAAAAACGACAGGATCGAATCTTCGGGAAAAACTGAAGCTTTCTTT.